This T cell receptor beta chain was captured by sequencing in a study of blood T cells in healthy people across ages. Regarding the study as a whole: Observed TCR beta diversity per million T cells went down as age went up. This fall followed a roughly linear course with age. Since the PBMCs were unsorted, naive and antigen-experienced cells could not be conclusively compared.

This CDR3 has 17 residues. Germline V gives CDR1 SNHLY, CDR2 FYNNEI. The J segment lost 5 bases and the V segment lost 3 bases, leaving 12 bases of the junction unmatched. This clonotype showed up many times. Antigen: not known. Next came a second PCR, run for about 7 to 12 cycles, which used a sample-barcoded 5' primer along with a J-beta primer mix. In TCRdb, the 5' RACE reads were re-called with MiXCR into one record per CDR3 protein. Of fewer than 700,000 distinct CDR3 sequences in the sample, less than 45% were seen once. The sequence came from a man older than 75 in good health. J is TRBJ2-1 and V is TRBV2; 8 bases align to TRBD2. Sequencing was carried out using blood. For the CDR3, the DNA is TGTGCCAGCAGTGAGAGTCCGGGGCGGGGGGCCAACAATGAGCAGTTCTTC. Translated, it gives CASSESPGRGANNEQFF.